These T cell receptor beta chains were read from a single sample in a study of blood T cell repertoires in COVID-19. Repertoires were generated with immunoSEQ multiplex PCR, while TCRdb's copy carries only in-frame clones and drops some. The sample records approximately 270,000 clones, approximately 85% being singletons. Material: PBMCs or T cells enriched from blood (not recorded which). These receptors all stem from a woman in her forties or fifties who had recovered from COVID-19. The CDR3 runs from the conserved cysteine through the conserved F or W. Fields, in order: clone size, D gene, J gene, V gene, CDR3 protein, CDR3 DNA. The D gene is left open where the match is weak. Clone size is given for some rows only: seen once, a few or many times, or a class if the clone is expanded.

>NA|NA|TRBJ1-1|TRBV11-1
CASSLDGHPNTEAFF
TGTGCCAGCAGCTTAGACGGTCATCCGAACACTGAAGCTTTCTTT
>NA|NA|TRBJ2-2|TRBV12-3/TRBV12-4
CASSPPYGELFF
TGTGCCAGCAGTCCTCCGTACGGGGAGCTGTTTTTT
>NA|NA|TRBJ1-3|TRBV29-1
CSVSGFSGNTIYF
TGCAGCGTATCAGGTTTCTCTGGAAACACCATATATTTT
>NA|NA|TRBJ2-3|TRBV12-5
CATSQGHLTDTQYF
TGTGCTACCTCCCAGGGGCACCTCACAGATACGCAGTATTTT
>NA|TRBD1|TRBJ1-5|TRBV24-1
CATSKGQGFNQPQHF
TGTGCCACCAGCAAGGGACAGGGATTTAATCAGCCCCAGCATTTT
>few|TRBD2|TRBJ2-2|TRBV4-1
CASSQGGGRRTGELFF
TGCGCCAGCAGCCAAGGGGGCGGGAGGAGAACCGGGGAGCTGTTTTTT
>many|NA|TRBJ1-6|TRBV27
CASSPGYNSPLHF
TGTGCCAGCAGCCCAGGGTATAATTCACCCCTCCACTTT
>NA|NA|TRBJ1-4|TRBV14
CASSQSRQKLFF
TGTGCCAGCAGCCAATCGCGACAGAAACTGTTTTTT
>once|NA|TRBJ1-1|TRBV25-1
CASSPTWGPTEAFF
TGTGCCAGCAGTCCTACTTGGGGGCCCACTGAAGCTTTCTTT
>NA|NA|TRBJ2-7|TRBV7-8
CASSLRGGLYEQYF
TGTGCCAGCAGTCTGAGAGGAGGGCTCTACGAGCAGTACTTC
>NA|NA|TRBJ2-7|TRBV30
CAWSDQRSYEQYF
TGTGCCTGGAGTGATCAGCGGAGTTACGAGCAGTACTTC
>NA|TRBD1|TRBJ2-7|TRBV6-6
CASSKGQGAGDEQYF
TGTGCCAGCAGTAAGGGACAGGGGGCCGGCGACGAGCAGTACTTC
>NA|NA|TRBJ2-5|TRBV2
CASRVVQAQETQYF
TGTGCCAGCAGGGTCGTGCAGGCGCAAGAGACCCAGTACTTC
>once|NA|TRBJ1-1|TRBV28
CASSFLPRQATEAFF
TGTGCCAGCAGTTTTTTACCCCGACAGGCCACTGAAGCTTTCTTT
>once|TRBD1|TRBJ2-7|TRBV7-2
CASSLAGTEAYEQYF
TGTGCCAGCAGCTTAGCCGGGACAGAGGCCTACGAGCAGTACTTC
>once|TRBD2|TRBJ2-5|TRBV10-2
CASSEGGRTETQYF
TGCGCCAGCAGTGAGGGCGGGAGGACAGAGACCCAGTACTTC
>NA|TRBD2|TRBJ2-5|TRBV27
CASSLSGVWGAGVETQYF
TGTGCCAGCAGTTTATCGGGAGTCTGGGGAGCGGGAGTGGAGACCCAGTACTTC
>few|NA|TRBJ1-1|TRBV5-4
CASSSLAGSDTEAFF
TGTGCCAGCAGCTCTTTGGCGGGGTCGGACACTGAAGCTTTCTTT
>NA|TRBD2|TRBJ2-1|TRBV5-1
CASSPSGRPYEQFF
TGCGCCAGCAGCCCTAGCGGCCGACCCTATGAGCAGTTCTTC
>few|NA|TRBJ2-7|TRBV3-1/TRBV3-2
CASSQVSHEQYF
TGTGCCAGCAGCCAAGTCTCCCACGAGCAGTACTTC
>NA|TRBD1|TRBJ1-1|TRBV27
CASSLYPGQLEAFF
TGTGCCAGCAGTTTATATCCGGGACAGCTTGAAGCTTTCTTT
>NA|TRBD1|TRBJ2-5|TRBV15
CATSRERTGNQVTQYF
TGTGCCACCAGCAGAGAAAGGACAGGGAACCAGGTGACCCAGTACTTC
>NA|NA|TRBJ2-3|TRBV27
CASTFGWRSTDTQYF
TGTGCCAGCACTTTTGGTTGGAGATCCACAGATACGCAGTATTTT
>once|TRBD1|TRBJ1-1|TRBV5-1
CASSPRQGNTEAFF
TGCGCCAGCAGCCCAAGACAGGGGAACACTGAAGCTTTCTTT
>once|NA|TRBJ2-7|TRBV29-1
CSVELGGAESYEQYF
TGCAGCGTTGAATTGGGGGGGGCAGAATCCTACGAGCAGTACTTC
>NA|NA|TRBJ1-6|TRBV11-3
CASPRGGYNSPLHF
TGTGCCAGCCCTCGAGGGGGCTATAATTCACCCCTCCACTTT
>NA|TRBD1|TRBJ2-3|TRBV29-1
CSVGAGGRTDTQYF
TGCAGCGTTGGGGCAGGGGGTCGGACAGATACGCAGTATTTT
>NA|NA|TRBJ2-7|TRBV24-1
CATRSSGLEQYF
TGTGCCACCAGGTCCAGCGGTCTGGAGCAGTACTTC
>NA|NA|TRBJ1-1|TRBV27
CASSLHLNTEAFF
TGTGCCAGCAGTTTACACTTGAACACTGAAGCTTTCTTT
>NA|TRBD1|TRBJ1-6|TRBV15
CATSRKGTGGSNSPLHF
TGTGCCACCAGCCGAAAGGGGACAGGGGGATCAAATTCACCCCTCCACTTT
>NA|NA|TRBJ2-1|TRBV29-1
CSAGALSYNEQFF
TGCAGCGCCGGAGCGCTATCCTACAATGAGCAGTTCTTC
>NA|NA|TRBJ1-2|TRBV19
CASYAARGQGYGYTF
TGTGCCAGCTACGCTGCCAGGGGCCAGGGCTATGGCTACACCTTC
>NA|TRBD2|TRBJ2-5|TRBV6-6
CASSYWEGETQYF
TGTGCCAGCAGTTACTGGGAGGGGGAGACCCAGTACTTC